Below, one TCR beta chain is given with its context. This clonotype was counted between two and nine times. No antigen is known for it. The sample holds no much larger clone one base away, and base qualities are not on file. The data were taken from a study of T-cell memory formation after mild COVID-19 (dated by TCRdb to about 2021). In terms of the full investigation: TCR sequence clusters from the two donors were largely donor specific. Longitudinal TCRalpha and TCRbeta repertoire sequencing tracked T-cell clones expanding and contracting after mild COVID-19 in a couple of donors. The cohort was made up of two young adult volunteers, one female and one male, who were previously healthy.

For sequencing, an Illumina NovaSeq 6000 was employed. TCRalpha and TCRbeta cDNA libraries were constructed by 5'RACE with constant-segment primers, with sample barcodes and unique molecular identifiers being introduced. RNA was extracted from every sample with Trizol reagent. The libraries were amplified in two PCR steps, and the second step added a second sample barcode and Illumina TruSeq adapters. Sequencing of the libraries was done on an Illumina NovaSeq, producing 2 x 150 bp paired-end reads. Per the source publication's procedure: With migec v1.2.7, reads were demultiplexed and then collapsed into UMI-guided consensus sequences. Using mixcr v2.1.11, UMI consensuses were aligned to TRA and TRB V and J templates and then assembled into clonotypes. Expanded or contracted clonotypes were those called significant by both edgeR and NoisET, with noise models trained on biological replicates. For edgeR calls, a false discovery rate-adjusted p below 0.01 and a log2 fold-change threshold of 1 were applied. As an exploratory analysis of dynamics, max-normalized trajectories of the 1000 most abundant clonotypes were examined by PCA with hierarchical clustering. Separately sequenced CD4+ and CD8+ repertoires were used to assign a CD4 or CD8 phenotype to each responding clone. TCRdb handled the public reads itself, with Q25 trimming in fastp and clone calling in MiXCR, and kept productive beta chains. Each entry is one CDR3 protein sequence, shown with its most common DNA and genes. The V and J calls were determined by TCRdb, not by the authors. Here the sample has about 250,000 distinct CDR3 sequences; 15% occur a single time. Clones ranked in the top ten supply under 2.5% of the sample.

General conclusions and limits of the study: Only a couple of mild cases were covered by the study, and larger cohorts that include severe cases with pre-infection samples were considered necessary. Whether the second-wave clones peaking on day 37 were SARS-CoV-2 specific was not confirmed. Clones contracting from day 15 to 85 had balanced CD4/CD8 phenotypes, while a second wave expanding from day 15 to 37 was biased towards CD4+. Some responding clones were detected in pre-infection memory, suggesting pre-existing cross-reactive memory T cells joined the SARS-CoV-2 response. Contracting CD4+ clones appeared mostly in the CM and EM memory subsets, whereas CD8+ clones were enriched in EMRA.

V is pared back by 5 bases and J by 2 bases, with 17 bases lying between the germline termini. The cysteine opens and the phenylalanine closes a CDR3 of 16 amino acids. Just the 48-base CDR3 DNA is kept, in frame starting at base 1. CDR1 and CDR2 were assigned from the germline V gene as SGHTA and FQGTGA. Ficoll-Paque density gradient centrifugation was used to isolate PBMCs. The clonotype comes from an adult woman who had mild COVID-19 (a few samples of this study predate the infection). The sample titles of this study are shuffled in the database, so cell type and time point are left out; the donor was told from shared clones. Sequencing was carried out using PBMCs or a T cell subset sorted from them (not recorded which). Here the chain combines TRBV7-3 and TRBJ2-3; the best D guess is TRBD2, with 6 bases matching. The nucleotide sequence reads TGTGCCAGCAGCCGATCTGGAGGGGCGAACACAGATACGCAGTATTTT. This yields the protein CASSRSGGANTDTQYF.